The 12 T cell receptor beta chains listed next were all sequenced from one sample in a study of T cell responses to AZD1222 COVID-19 vaccine. Only in-frame clones appear in the TCRdb table, and some are missing; sequencing was by immunoSEQ multiplex PCR. The table records roughly 120,000 clones, around 90% of them present only once. Sequenced material: peripheral blood, taken on day 0 of AZD1222 vaccination. Receptors were obtained from an adult in good health.

V usage is TRBV2 and J usage is TRBJ1-3; D might be TRBD1 (5 bases). V was cut by 3 bases and J by 0 bases, with 12 bases left in between. The CDR3 extends over 16 amino acids. Germline CDR1 reads SNHLY; CDR2 reads FYNNEI. The CDR3 DNA reads as TGTGCCAGCAGTGACTCCCACAGGCCCTCTGGAAACACCATATATTTT. The encoded protein is CASSDSHRPSGNTIYF.

The rearrangement links TRBV7-8 to TRBJ2-5; D is unresolved. Germline V CDR1 and CDR2: SGHVS, FQNEAQ. The V end lost 1 base, the J end lost 7 bases, and 25 bases lay between the germline ends. This CDR3 spans 18 amino acids. The CDR3 loop is CASSLVRNGRSLPGTQYF. CDR3 in DNA: TGTGCCAGCAGCTTAGTTCGTAACGGCAGGAGCTTGCCTGGGACCCAGTACTTC.

The chain's CDR3 is CASSLGGLNSPLHF. The CDR3 DNA reads as TGTGCCAGCAGCTTAGGGGGACTTAATTCACCCCTCCACTTT. This chain uses TRBV13 with TRBJ1-6; D is perhaps TRBD1 (5 bases). Trimming removed 0 bases at V and 6 bases at J, with 6 bases between. The CDR3 is 14 residues long. Germline values: CDR1 PRHDT, CDR2 FYEKMQ (reference sequence).

The chain couples TRBV12-3 or TRBV12-4 to TRBJ1-1; no reliable D call. Trimming took off 7 bases at V and 0 bases at J, with 3 bases between the two ends. The CDR3 totals 11 residues. The CDR3: CASTMNTEAFF. In DNA, the CDR3 is TGTGCCAGCACGATGAACACTGAAGCTTTCTTT.

The sample holds one count of this clone. This chain uses TRBV27 with TRBJ2-7, with 8 bases matching TRBD1. V was clipped by 4 bases and J by 5 bases; unmatched bases: 7. The CDR3 contains 14 residues. Germline V gene data show CDR1 as MNHEY and CDR2 as SMNVEV (reference sequence). CDR3 region: CASSSRTGKHEQYF. The CDR3 DNA follows: TGTGCCAGCAGTTCCCGGACAGGGAAGCACGAGCAGTACTTC.

The chain employs TRBV30 and TRBJ2-3; D perhaps matches TRBD2 (6 bases). The germline V and J ends were trimmed by 4 bases and 5 bases, with 13 bases remaining between them. CDR1 and CDR2 (germline): GTSNPN, SVGIG (reference sequence). CDR3 length: 13 residues. CDR3: CAWTGAFGDTQYF. Written as DNA, the CDR3 is TGTGCCTGGACGGGAGCATTCGGAGATACGCAGTATTTT.

The gene calls are TRBV3-1 (or the pseudogene TRBV3-2) and TRBJ1-1; TRBD1 matches at 8 bases. The V gene's germline CDR1 is LGHDT and CDR2 YNNKEL (reference sequence). CDR3 size: 15 residues. V was clipped by 1 base and J by 7 bases; unmatched bases: 8. DNA of the CDR3: TGTGCCAGCAGCCAAGCTGACAGGGGAGCTCTTGAAGCTTTCTTT. Translation gives CASSQADRGALEAFF.

This chain uses TRBV6-5 with TRBJ2-4; D not resolved. Trimming took 6 bases from V and 8 from J, leaving 14 bases between them. Germline CDR1 reads MNHEY; CDR2 reads SVGAGI. The CDR3 has 13 residues. The CDR3 protein is CASSLFAEDIQYF. In DNA, the CDR3 is TGTGCCAGCAGCCTCTTCGCAGAGGACATTCAGTACTTC.

J is TRBJ1-1 and V is TRBV5-1, with D uncertain. The germline V gene has CDR1 SGHRS and CDR2 YFSETQ. This CDR3 has 14 amino acids. V gave up 2 bases and J gave up 1 base, with 9 bases separating them. In DNA form, the CDR3 reads TGCGCCAGCAGCTTTATGGGTGAGAACACTGAAGCTTTCTTT. Translating it yields CASSFMGENTEAFF.

This chain links TRBV7-2 with TRBJ1-2; weak D call: TRBD1 (6 bases). The CDR3 sequence is 13 residues long. V was clipped by 6 bases and J by 2 bases, with 10 bases between them. Germline assignment: CDR1 SGHTA and CDR2 FQGNSA. CDR3 amino acids: CASSYGQNYGYTF. The CDR3 coding sequence is TGTGCCAGCAGTTACGGACAGAACTATGGCTACACCTTC.

The chain recombines TRBV9 with TRBJ1-2; D is perhaps TRBD1 (5 bases). Germline CDR1 and CDR2: SGDLS and YYNGEE. The CDR3 loop spans 13 amino acids. Trimming shortened V by 0 bases and J by 10 bases, and 13 bases separated the two germline ends. CDR3 bases: TGTGCCAGCAGCGTAGCTGCGGGGCAAGACTACACCTTC. This codes for CASSVAAGQDYTF.

The chain employs TRBV27 and TRBJ1-6; tentatively, D is TRBD1 (5 bases). Trimming took 7 bases from V and 9 from J, leaving 13 bases between them. The V gene's germline CDR1 is MNHEY and CDR2 SMNVEV (reference sequence). This CDR3 contains 13 residues. CDR3 sequence (DNA): TGTGCCAGCAAGGGACCGTTTGCTTCACCCCTCCACTTT. It translates to CASKGPFASPLHF.